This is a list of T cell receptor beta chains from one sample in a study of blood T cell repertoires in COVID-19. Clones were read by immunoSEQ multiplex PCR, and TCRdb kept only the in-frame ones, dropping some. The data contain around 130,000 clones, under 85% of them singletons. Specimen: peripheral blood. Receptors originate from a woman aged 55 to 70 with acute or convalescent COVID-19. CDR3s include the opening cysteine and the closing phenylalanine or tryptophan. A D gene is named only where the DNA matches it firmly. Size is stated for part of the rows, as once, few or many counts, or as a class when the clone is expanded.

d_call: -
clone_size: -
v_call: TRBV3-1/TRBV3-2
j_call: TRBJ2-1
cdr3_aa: CASSQDGRHEQFF
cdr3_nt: TGTGCCAGCAGCCAAGATGGGAGGCATGAGCAGTTCTTC

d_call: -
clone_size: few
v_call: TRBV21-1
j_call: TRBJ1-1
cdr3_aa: CASSNPGQAREAFF
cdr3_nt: TGTGCCAGCAGCAACCCAGGACAGGCCCGTGAAGCTTTCTTT

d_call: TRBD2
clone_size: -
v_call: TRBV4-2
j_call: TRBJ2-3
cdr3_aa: CASSQEGGGLDTQYF
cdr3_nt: TGTGCCAGCAGCCAAGAAGGCGGGGGGTTAGATACGCAGTATTTT

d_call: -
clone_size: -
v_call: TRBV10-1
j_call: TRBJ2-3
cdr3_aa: CASSESGPLDTQYF
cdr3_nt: TGCGCCAGCAGTGAGTCTGGCCCCCTGGATACGCAGTATTTT

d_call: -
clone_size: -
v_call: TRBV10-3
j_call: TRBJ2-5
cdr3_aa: CAIRDGGGVGNQYF
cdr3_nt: TGTGCCATCAGAGACGGGGGTGGCGTTGGGAACCAGTACTTC

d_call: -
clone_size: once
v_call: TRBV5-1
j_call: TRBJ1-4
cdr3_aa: CASSLAGGVEEKLFF
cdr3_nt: TGCGCCAGCAGCTTGGCCGGCGGCGTGGAGGAAAAACTGTTTTTT

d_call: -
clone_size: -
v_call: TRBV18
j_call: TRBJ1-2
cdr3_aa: CASSPGRPGLGNYGYTF
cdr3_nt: TGTGCCAGCTCACCCGGTAGACCTGGGCTTGGTAACTATGGCTACACCTTC

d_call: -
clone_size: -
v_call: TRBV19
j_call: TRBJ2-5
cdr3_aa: CASSTHGAETQYF
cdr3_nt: TGTGCCAGTAGTACCCACGGTGCAGAGACCCAGTACTTC

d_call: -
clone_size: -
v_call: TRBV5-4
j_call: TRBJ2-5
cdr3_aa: CASTKGGEAQYF
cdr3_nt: TGTGCCAGCACCAAAGGAGGGGAGGCCCAGTACTTC

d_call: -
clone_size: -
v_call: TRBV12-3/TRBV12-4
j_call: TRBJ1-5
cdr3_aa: CASTPGGGQPQHF
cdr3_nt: TGTGCCAGCACCCCCGGGGGAGGGCAGCCCCAGCATTTT

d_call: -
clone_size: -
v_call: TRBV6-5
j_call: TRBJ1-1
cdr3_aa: CASIGRGMNTEAFF
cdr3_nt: TGTGCCAGCATAGGTAGAGGGATGAACACTGAAGCTTTCTTT

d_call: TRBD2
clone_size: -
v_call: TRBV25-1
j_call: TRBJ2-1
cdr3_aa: CASSAGGTFRNEQFF
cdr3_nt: TGTGCCAGCAGCGCGGGGGGCACGTTTAGGAATGAGCAGTTCTTC

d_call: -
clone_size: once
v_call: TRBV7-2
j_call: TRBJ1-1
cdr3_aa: CASSPRAFF
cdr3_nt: TGTGCCAGCAGCCCTAGGGCTTTCTTT

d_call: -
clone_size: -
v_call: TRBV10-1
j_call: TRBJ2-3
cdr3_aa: CASSVRDPSTDTQYF
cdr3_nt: TGCGCCAGCAGTGTCAGGGATCCCAGCACAGATACGCAGTATTTT

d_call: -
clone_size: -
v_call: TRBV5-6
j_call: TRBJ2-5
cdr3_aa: CASSFAITKTQYF
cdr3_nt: TGTGCCAGCAGCTTTGCTATCACGAAGACCCAGTACTTC

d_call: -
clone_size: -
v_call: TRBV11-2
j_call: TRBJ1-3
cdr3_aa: CASSFGSSGNTIYF
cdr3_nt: TGTGCCAGCAGCTTTGGCAGCTCTGGAAACACCATATATTTT

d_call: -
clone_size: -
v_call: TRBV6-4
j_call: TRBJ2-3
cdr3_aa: CASSETATDTQYF
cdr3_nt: TGTGCCAGCAGTGAGACTGCCACAGATACGCAGTATTTT

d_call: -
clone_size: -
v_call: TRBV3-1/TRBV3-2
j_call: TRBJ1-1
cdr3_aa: CASRARQGAFF
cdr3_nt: TGTGCCAGCAGAGCGAGGCAGGGGGCTTTCTTT

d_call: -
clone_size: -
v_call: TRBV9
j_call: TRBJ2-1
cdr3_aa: CASSVGGGADNEQFF
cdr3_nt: TGTGCCAGCAGCGTAGGAGGGGGGGCTGACAATGAGCAGTTCTTC

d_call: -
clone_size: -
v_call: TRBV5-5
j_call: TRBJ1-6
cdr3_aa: CASSYRALDFGAYNSPLHF
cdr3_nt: TGTGCCAGCAGCTACCGCGCCCTAGACTTCGGCGCCTATAATTCACCCCTCCACTTT

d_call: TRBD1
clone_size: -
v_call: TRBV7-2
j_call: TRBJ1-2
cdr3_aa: CASSLSSLDRSYGYTF
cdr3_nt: TGTGCCAGCAGCTTATCCTCACTGGACAGGTCCTATGGCTACACCTTC

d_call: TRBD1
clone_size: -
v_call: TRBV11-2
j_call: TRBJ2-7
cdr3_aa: CASSFEGQRSSYEQYF
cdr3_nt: TGTGCCAGCAGCTTCGAGGGACAGAGGAGCTCCTACGAGCAGTACTTC

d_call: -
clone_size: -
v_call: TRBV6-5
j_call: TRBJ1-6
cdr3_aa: CASRAGTVTNSPLHF
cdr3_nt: TGTGCCAGCAGGGCGGGGACGGTGACAAATTCACCCCTCCACTTT

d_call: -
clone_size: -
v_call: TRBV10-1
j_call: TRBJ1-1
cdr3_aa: CASSYGRDGTEAFF
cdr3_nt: TGCGCCAGCAGTTACGGGAGGGACGGCACTGAAGCTTTCTTT

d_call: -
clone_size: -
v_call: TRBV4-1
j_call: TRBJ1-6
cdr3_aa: CASSQEEDTYNSPLHF
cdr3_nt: TGCGCCAGCAGCCAAGAGGAAGACACATATAATTCACCCCTCCACTTT

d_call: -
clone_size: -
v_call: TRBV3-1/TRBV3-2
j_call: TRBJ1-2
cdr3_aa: CASSQVRGDYGYTF
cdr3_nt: TGTGCCAGCAGCCAAGTTCGGGGGGACTATGGCTACACCTTC

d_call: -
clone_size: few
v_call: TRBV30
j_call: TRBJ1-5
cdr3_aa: CAWKGQGDQPQHF
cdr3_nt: TGTGCCTGGAAGGGGCAGGGTGATCAGCCCCAGCATTTT

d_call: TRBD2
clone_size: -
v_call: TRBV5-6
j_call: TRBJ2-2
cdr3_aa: CASSLVGLAGATGELFF
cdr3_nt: TGTGCCAGCAGCTTGGTTGGACTAGCGGGAGCAACCGGGGAGCTGTTTTTT

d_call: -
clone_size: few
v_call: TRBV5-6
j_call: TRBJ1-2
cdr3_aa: CASSHYFEHFYGYTF
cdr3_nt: TGTGCCAGCAGCCACTATTTCGAGCATTTCTATGGCTACACCTTC

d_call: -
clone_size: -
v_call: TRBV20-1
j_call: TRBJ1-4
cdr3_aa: CSALLNEKLFF
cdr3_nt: TGCAGTGCGTTACTTAATGAAAAACTGTTTTTT

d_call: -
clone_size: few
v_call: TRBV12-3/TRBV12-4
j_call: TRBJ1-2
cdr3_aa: CASSTTVNYGYTF
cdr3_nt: TGTGCCAGCAGCACGACAGTTAACTATGGCTACACCTTC

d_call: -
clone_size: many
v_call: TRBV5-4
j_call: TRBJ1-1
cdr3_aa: CASSLAGTRGTEAFF
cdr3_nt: TGTGCCAGCAGCCTCGCCGGGACACGTGGCACTGAAGCTTTCTTT

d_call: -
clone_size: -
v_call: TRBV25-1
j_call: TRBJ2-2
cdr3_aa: CASSPPGLKLFF
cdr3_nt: TGTGCCAGCAGTCCCCCGGGTCTGAAACTGTTTTTT

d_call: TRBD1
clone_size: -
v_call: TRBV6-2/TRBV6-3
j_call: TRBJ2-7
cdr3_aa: CASSYPTYRGIYEQYF
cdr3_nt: TGTGCCAGCAGTTACCCAACTTACAGGGGTATCTACGAGCAGTACTTC

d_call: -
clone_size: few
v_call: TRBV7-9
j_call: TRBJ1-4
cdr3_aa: CASSTGHVNEKLFF
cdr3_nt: TGTGCCAGCAGCACGGGACACGTTAATGAAAAACTGTTTTTT

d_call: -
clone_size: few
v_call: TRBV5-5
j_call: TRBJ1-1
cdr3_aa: CASSLQQPNTEAFF
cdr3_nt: TGTGCCAGCAGCTTGCAACAGCCGAACACTGAAGCTTTCTTT

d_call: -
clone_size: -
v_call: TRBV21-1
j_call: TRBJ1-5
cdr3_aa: CASSKEPAGDQPQHF
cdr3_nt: TGTGCCAGCAGCAAAGAGCCGGCGGGCGACCAGCCCCAGCATTTT

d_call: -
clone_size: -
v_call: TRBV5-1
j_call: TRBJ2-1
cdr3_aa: CASSLDGQAYNEQFF
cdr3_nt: TGCGCCAGCAGCTTGGATGGCCAAGCCTACAATGAGCAGTTCTTC

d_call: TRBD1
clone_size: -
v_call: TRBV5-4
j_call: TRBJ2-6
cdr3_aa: CASSRDRGVAGANVLTF
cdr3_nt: TGTGCCAGCTCGAGGGACAGGGGGGTCGCTGGGGCCAACGTCCTGACTTTC

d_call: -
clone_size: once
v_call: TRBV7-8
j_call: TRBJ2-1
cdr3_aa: CASSLGSTGVTNEQFF
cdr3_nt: TGTGCCAGCAGCTTAGGCTCGACGGGGGTTACCAATGAGCAGTTCTTC

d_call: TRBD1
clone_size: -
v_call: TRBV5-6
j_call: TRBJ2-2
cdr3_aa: CASVPGGSNTGELFF
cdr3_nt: TGTGCCAGCGTCCCAGGGGGATCGAACACCGGGGAGCTGTTTTTT

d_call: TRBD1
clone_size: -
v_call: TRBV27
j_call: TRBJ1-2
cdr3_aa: CASSPTGQGYGYTF
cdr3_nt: TGTGCCAGCAGTCCAACCGGACAGGGCTATGGCTACACCTTC

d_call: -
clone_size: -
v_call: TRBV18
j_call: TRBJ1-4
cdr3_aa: CASSPARVNEKLFF
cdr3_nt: TGTGCCAGCTCACCTGCCAGGGTTAATGAAAAACTGTTTTTT